Given below is one TCR beta chain in context. The CDR3 length is 15 residues. The germline V gene encodes CDR1 ENHRY and CDR2 SYGVKD. The trim removed 10 bases at V and 1 base at J, leaving 12 bases unmatched. The time point is: persistent/refractory GD, antithyroid drugs over 5 years with positive TRAb. Following extraction of RNA from PBMCs, that RNA was used to make the TCR library. Guidelines of the American Thyroid Association were used to diagnose Graves' disease. Patients were enrolled at an endocrinology department in Xi'an, China. This record comes from a study of regulatory T cells in long-lasting Graves disease. iRepertoire HTBI primers and Arm-PCR of CDR3 regions built TCR beta libraries. TCRdb processed the multiplex PCR reads anew with MiXCR; each CDR3 protein has one entry. Of fewer than 600,000 distinct CDR3 sequences in the sample, approximately 23% were seen once.

This receptor was identified in a female donor with Graves disease. Sequenced here: peripheral blood mononuclear cells (PBMCs), sampled when the disease was refractory, from a patient treated with antithyroid drugs. The chain combines TRBV10-3 with TRBJ2-7, with TRBD2 matching 8 bases. The CDR3 loop reads CATTVAGGQSYEQYF. CDR3 in DNA: TGTGCCACCACAGTGGCGGGGGGCCAGTCCTACGAGCAGTACTTC.